A single sample gave rise to the 12 T cell receptor beta chains below, sequenced in a study of blood T cell repertoires in COVID-19. Libraries were prepared by immunoSEQ multiplex PCR; TCRdb keeps only in-frame clonotypes and omits some of them. The sample consists of about 52,000 clones, about 90% of them appearing once. Sample: peripheral blood. The receptors were gathered from a human donor with active COVID-19. The donor label of this sample is uncertain.

This clone was found a few times. The V call is TRBV5-4, the J call TRBJ2-7; 12 bases are a match to TRBD2. This CDR3 region has 15 residues. Germline assignment: CDR1 SGHNT and CDR2 YYREEE (reference sequence). The ends lost 2 bases at V and 5 bases at J; junction bases unmatched: 5. The CDR3 DNA reads TGTGCCAGCAGCTTCCGGACTAGCGGGAAGAACGAGCAGTACTTC. This translates into CASSFRTSGKNEQYF. Using reference TRBV5-4 and TRBJ2-7 for the parts outside the CDR3, the full variable domain is ETGVTQSPTHLIKTRGQQVTLRCSSQSGHNTVSWYQQALGQGPQFIFQYYREEENGRGNFPPRFSGLQFPNYSSELNVNALELDDSALYLCASSFRTSGKNEQYFGPGTRLTVT.

The chain couples TRBV5-1 to TRBJ2-5; 16 bases line up with TRBD2. Germline-derived CDR1 and CDR2 are SGHRS and YFSETQ. Unmatched junction bases numbered 5, after V lost 4 bases and J lost 5 bases. The CDR3 is 16 amino acids. Here the CDR3 DNA reads TGCGCCAGCAGCCTGGGACTAGCGGGGGGGCCGGAGACCCAGTACTTC. Encoded protein: CASSLGLAGGPETQYF.

This clone has only one observation. The gene calls are TRBV7-2 and TRBJ1-3, with a possible D match to TRBD1 (5 bases). Germline CDR1 SGHTA, CDR2 FQGNSA. The length of the CDR3 is 14 residues. V was shortened by 3 bases and J by 2 bases, with 8 bases between the two germline ends. CDR3 loop: CASSFGGAGNTIYF. The DNA for the CDR3 is TGTGCCAGCAGCTTCGGGGGTGCTGGAAACACCATATATTTT.

This clone was seen a single time. The J gene is TRBJ1-1, the V gene TRBV19; D ambiguous. Trimming cost V 4 bases and J 4 bases, with 16 bases left between them. This CDR3 spans 15 amino acids. Germline lookup yields CDR1 LNHDA and CDR2 SQIVND (reference sequence). This chain's CDR3 is CASSTGGGSTTEAFF. CDR3 coding DNA: TGTGCCAGTAGTACAGGAGGAGGGAGCACCACTGAAGCTTTCTTT. Full variable domain (remainder filled in from reference TRBV19 and TRBJ1-1): DGGITQSPKYLFRKEGQNVTLSCEQNLNHDAMYWYRQDPGQGLRLIYYSQIVNDFQKGDIAEGYSVSREKKESFPLTVTSAQKNPTAFYLCASSTGGGSTTEAFFGQGTRLTVV.

This chain links TRBV5-4 with TRBJ1-1; 7 bases align to TRBD1. Trimming took 9 bases from V and 0 from J; bases not matched to a gene: 14. Germline CDR1 and CDR2: SGHNT and YYREEE (reference sequence). The CDR3 is 16 amino acids. CDR3 nucleotide sequence: TGTGCCACCAAGGGGACAGCCACTCGAATGAACACTGAAGCTTTCTTT. The encoded protein is CATKGTATRMNTEAFF.

This clone was counted a single time. V usage is TRBV7-8 and J usage is TRBJ2-5; 9 bases agree with TRBD1. The germline gives CDR1 SGHVS, CDR2 FQNEAQ. There are 15 residues in the CDR3. V shed 6 bases and J 1 base; nucleotides not matched to a gene: 6. The DNA for the CDR3 is TGTGCCAGCAGGGGGACAGGGAATCCCCAAGAGACCCAGTACTTC. Protein sequence: CASRGTGNPQETQYF.

The gene calls are TRBV19 and TRBJ1-6; D is unclear. This CDR3 is 15 amino acids long. Per the germline V gene, CDR1 is LNHDA and CDR2 is SQIVND (reference sequence). Trimming cost V 6 bases and J 5 bases, with 14 bases left between them. The CDR3 spells CASSNKQLNNSPLHF. Here the CDR3 DNA reads TGTGCCAGTAGCAACAAACAGCTGAATAATTCACCCCTCCACTTT.

The chain joins TRBV18 to TRBJ2-2; 9 positions match TRBD2. Per the germline V gene, CDR1 is KGHSH and CDR2 is LQKENI. This CDR3 comprises 16 residues. V was clipped by 3 bases and J by 3 bases; unmatched bases: 5. In DNA, the CDR3 is TGTGCCAGCTCACCCCAGACTAGCGGATACACCGGGGAGCTGTTTTTT. Its protein product is CASSPQTSGYTGELFF.

The rearrangement links TRBV4-1 to TRBJ1-1, with D hard to call. Trimming cost V 0 bases and J 1 base, with 12 bases left between them. CDR1 and CDR2 (germline): MGHRA, YSYEKL. The CDR3 totals 16 residues. CDR3 DNA sequence: TGCGCCAGCAGCCAAGATCCGAACAAGTGGAACACTGAAGCTTTCTTT. Encoded protein: CASSQDPNKWNTEAFF.

The chain recombines TRBV7-9 with TRBJ2-7, with 11 bases that match TRBD1. After removal of 5 bases from V and 2 bases from J, the junction contained 2 bases not matched to a gene. This CDR3 comprises 14 residues. CDR1 and CDR2 from the germline V gene are SEHNR and FQNEAQ (reference sequence). Here the CDR3 reads CASSQGQGAYEQYF. CDR3 coding DNA: TGTGCCAGCAGCCAGGGACAGGGGGCCTACGAGCAGTACTTC. The full variable domain, rest sourced from reference TRBV7-9 and TRBJ2-7, is DTGVSQNPRHKITKRGQNVTFRCDPISEHNRLYWYRQTLGQGPEFLTYFQNEAQLEKSRLLSDRFSAERPKGSFSTLEIQRTEQGDSAMYLCASSQGQGAYEQYFGPGTRLTVT.

In its sample, this clone was seen a few times. The chain employs TRBV14 and TRBJ2-4; possible D gene TRBD2, 6 bases. Trimming stripped 1 base from V and 10 bases from J, with 14 bases between. The germline V gene encodes CDR1 SGHDN and CDR2 FVKESK. The CDR3 is made up of 14 amino acids. This chain's CDR3 is CASSQATYGGIQYF. The CDR3, as DNA: TGTGCCAGCAGCCAAGCTACTTATGGGGGGATTCAGTACTTC. Together with reference TRBV14 and TRBJ2-4, the CDR3 gives the full variable domain: EAGVTQFPSHSVIEKGQTVTLRCDPISGHDNLYWYRRVMGKEIKFLLHFVKESKQDESGMPNNRFLAERTGGTYSTLKVQPAELEDSGVYFCASSQATYGGIQYFGAGTRLSVL.

This chain connects TRBV7-9 to TRBJ1-2, with D perhaps TRBD1 (5 bases). V lost 5 bases and J 8 bases, leaving 18 bases between the germline ends. CDR3 size: 14 residues. CDR1 and CDR2 from the germline V gene are SEHNR and FQNEAQ (reference sequence). CDR3 residues: CASSPMASGLGYTF. DNA of the CDR3: TGTGCCAGCAGCCCAATGGCCTCAGGGTTGGGCTACACCTTC.